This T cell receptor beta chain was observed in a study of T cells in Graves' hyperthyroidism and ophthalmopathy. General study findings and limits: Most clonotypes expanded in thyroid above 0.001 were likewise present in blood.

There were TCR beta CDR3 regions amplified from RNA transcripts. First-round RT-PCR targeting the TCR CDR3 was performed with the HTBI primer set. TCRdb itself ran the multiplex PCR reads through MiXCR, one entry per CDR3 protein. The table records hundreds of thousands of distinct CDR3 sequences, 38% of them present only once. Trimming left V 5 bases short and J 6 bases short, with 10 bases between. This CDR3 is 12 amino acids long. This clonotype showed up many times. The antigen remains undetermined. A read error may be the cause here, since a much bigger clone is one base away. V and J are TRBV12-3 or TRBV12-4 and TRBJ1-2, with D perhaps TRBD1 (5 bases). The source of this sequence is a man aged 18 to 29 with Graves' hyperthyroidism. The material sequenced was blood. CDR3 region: CASSDMGDGYTF. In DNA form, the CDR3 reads TGTGCCAGCAGTGATATGGGGGATGGCTACACCTTC.